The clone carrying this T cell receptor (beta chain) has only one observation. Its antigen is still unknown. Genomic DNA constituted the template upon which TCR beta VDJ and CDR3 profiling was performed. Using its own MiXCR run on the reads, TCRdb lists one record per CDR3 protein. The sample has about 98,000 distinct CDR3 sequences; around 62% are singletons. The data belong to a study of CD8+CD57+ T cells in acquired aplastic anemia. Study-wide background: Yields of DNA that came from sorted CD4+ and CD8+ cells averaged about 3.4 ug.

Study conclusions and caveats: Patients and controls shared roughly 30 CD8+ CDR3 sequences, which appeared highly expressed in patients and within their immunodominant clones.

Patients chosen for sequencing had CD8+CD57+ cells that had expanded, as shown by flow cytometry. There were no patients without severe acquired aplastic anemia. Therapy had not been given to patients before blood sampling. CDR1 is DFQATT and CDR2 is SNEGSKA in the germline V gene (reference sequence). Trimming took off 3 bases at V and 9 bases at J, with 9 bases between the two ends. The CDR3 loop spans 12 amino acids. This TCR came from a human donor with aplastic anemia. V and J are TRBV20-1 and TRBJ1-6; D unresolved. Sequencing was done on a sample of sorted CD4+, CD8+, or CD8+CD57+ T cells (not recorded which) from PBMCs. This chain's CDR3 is CSASSQFSPLHF. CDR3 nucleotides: TGCAGTGCTAGTAGCCAGTTTTCACCCCTCCACTTT.